This paragraph covers one T cell receptor (beta chain) sequence. The antigen is undetermined. Amplification used 60 Vbeta primers and 13 Jbeta primers. This table comes from immunoSEQ multiplex PCR, and its TCRdb copy is limited to in-frame clones, with some not included. The data show roughly 190,000 clones, with 79% seen just once and about 2.5% held by the top ten. The record originates from a study of cytomegalovirus exposure and HLA in healthy donors. Findings and caveats of the study: The Asian-associated ancestry cluster reportedly had fewer N-insertions than the approximately 700-donor mean in a later analysis.

Trimming took 4 bases from V and 3 from J; bases not matched to a gene: 8. The CDR3 runs 16 residues. CDR1 is SGHDT and CDR2 is YYEEEE in the germline V gene. The chain recombines TRBV5-6 with TRBJ1-5, with 9 positions matching TRBD1. The receptor comes from a woman aged 50 to 60 in good health and CMV-seronegative. Specimen: PBMCs. The CDR3 spells CASSPWGQGNNQPQHF. CDR3 nucleotide sequence: TGTGCCAGCAGCCCATGGGGACAGGGAAACAATCAGCCCCAGCATTTT.